Given below is one TCR beta chain in context. The antigen remains unidentified. This entry is derived from a study of cytomegalovirus exposure and HLA in healthy donors. Points from the study as a whole: Cytomegalovirus association was listed for 150 to 200 TCR beta chains. In vitro testing confirmed a few CMV-associated chains as specific for CMV antigens.

Sequenced by immunoSEQ multiplex PCR; TCRdb stores in-frame clones only, minus some. The repertoire consists of fewer than 75,000 clones, with around 95% occurring once and the leading ten covering less than 2%. Trimming at V came to 5 bases and at J to 15 bases, leaving 13 bases not matched to a gene. CDR3 length: 13 residues. Looked up from germline, CDR1 is SGHTA and CDR2 is FQGNSA. The chain recombines TRBV7-2 with TRBJ2-1; 7 bases are shared with TRBD2. The sample comprised PBMCs. The source is a young woman in good health and CMV-seropositive. The CDR3 nucleotides read TGTGCCAGCAGCCCAGCCCTAGCGGCCGTTTTGTTCTTC. Translated: CASSPALAAVLFF.